This entry concerns a single TCR beta chain. No antigen is known for it. This record comes from a study of beta chain features in type 1 diabetes. Study background: Age, gender and cell yields were alike across patients and healthy donors. In all, around 100,000,000 sorted cells from all samples were analyzed.

V dropped 4 bases and J dropped 3; count of bases not matched to a gene: 8. The length of the CDR3 is 17 residues. CDR1 and CDR2 from the germline V gene are LNHDA and SQIVND (reference sequence). Study conclusions and caveats: Among patients with Type 1 diabetes, TCRB CDR3s were moderately but significantly shorter in every one of the four CD4+ subsets.

Investigators reverse transcribed all isolated RNA, so they sequenced expressed TCRB transcripts. Assay: immunoSEQ multiplex PCR; the TCRdb copy retains only in-frame clones and omits some. The sample holds under 300,000 clones, less than 30% seen once. One heparinised draw, averaging roughly 0.12 L, was taken per donor. The TCR was taken from a woman younger than 45 with type 1 diabetes. Sequenced sample: naive CD4+ T cells from blood. The chain joins TRBV19 to TRBJ2-6; the match to TRBD2 covers 8 bases. The DNA for the CDR3 is TGTGCCAGTAGTACCCGTGCGGGAGGAAGTGGGGCCAACGTCCTGACTTTC. Translated, it gives CASSTRAGGSGANVLTF.